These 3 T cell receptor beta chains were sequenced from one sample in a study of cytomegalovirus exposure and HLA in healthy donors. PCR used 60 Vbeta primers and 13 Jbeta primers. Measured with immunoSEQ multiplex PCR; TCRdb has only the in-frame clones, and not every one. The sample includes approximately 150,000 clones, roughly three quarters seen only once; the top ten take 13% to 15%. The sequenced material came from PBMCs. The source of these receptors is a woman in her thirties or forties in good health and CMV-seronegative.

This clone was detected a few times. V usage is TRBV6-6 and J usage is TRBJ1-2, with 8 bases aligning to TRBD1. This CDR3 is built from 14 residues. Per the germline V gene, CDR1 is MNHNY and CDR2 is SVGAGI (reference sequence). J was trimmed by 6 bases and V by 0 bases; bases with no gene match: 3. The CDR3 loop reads CASSYSAGGDGYTF. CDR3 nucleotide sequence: TGTGCCAGCAGTTACTCTGCAGGGGGCGATGGCTACACCTTC.

The CDR3 bases are TGTGCCAGCAGCTTAGGTTCGCTGGAGTCCACCGGGGAGCTGTTTTTT. This encodes CASSLGSLESTGELFF. The J gene is TRBJ2-2, the V gene TRBV7-9; D unresolved. V lost 1 base to trimming and J lost 4 bases, with 13 bases between them. Per the germline V gene, CDR1 is SEHNR and CDR2 is FQNEAQ (reference sequence). This CDR3 is built from 16 residues.

The CDR3 region has the DNA TGTGCCAGCCGTAGGGGGGGAACTACTAATGAAAAACTGTTTTTT. Its protein is CASRRGGTTNEKLFF. The gene calls are TRBV28 and TRBJ1-4; D is perhaps TRBD1 (6 bases). CDR1 and CDR2 (germline): MDHEN, SYDVKM. The CDR3 runs 15 residues. With 8 bases removed from V and 2 bases from J, the gap between germline ends came to 15 bases.